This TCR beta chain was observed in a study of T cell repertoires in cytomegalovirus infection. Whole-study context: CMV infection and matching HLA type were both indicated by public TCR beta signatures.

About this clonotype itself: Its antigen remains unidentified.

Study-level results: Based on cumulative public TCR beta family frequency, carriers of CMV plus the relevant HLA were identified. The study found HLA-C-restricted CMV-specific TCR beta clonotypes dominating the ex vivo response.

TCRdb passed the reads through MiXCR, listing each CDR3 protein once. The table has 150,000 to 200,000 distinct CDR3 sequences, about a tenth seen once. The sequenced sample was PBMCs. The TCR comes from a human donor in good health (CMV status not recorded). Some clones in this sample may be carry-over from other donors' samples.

The CDR3 protein is CATSDPPTDTQYF. For the CDR3, the DNA is TGTGCCACCAGTGATCCCCCCACAGATACGCAGTATTTT. V and J are TRBV24-1 and TRBJ2-3; D ambiguous. Germline assignment: CDR1 KGHDR and CDR2 SFDVKD. CDR3 length: 13 amino acids. Trimming took 3 bases from V and 2 from J, leaving 5 bases between them.